This TCR beta chain came from a study of PD-1 blockade in classical Hodgkin lymphoma. Time point: newly diagnosed, previously untreated cHL patient sample. Thawed PBMCs were the source of CD4+ T cells, purified by magnetic negative selection. The V and J ends lost 7 bases and 0 bases respectively, with 12 bases between them. CDR1 and CDR2 (germline): SNHLY, FYNNEI. The CDR3 covers 14 residues. Broader study findings: The repertoire differences lack a defined cause, possibly disease activity or prior therapy. Before treatment, TCR diversity in newly diagnosed patients was reportedly lower than in healthy donors.

A remark on this clone: Its antigen is not identified.

Repertoires were generated with immunoSEQ multiplex PCR, while TCRdb's copy carries only in-frame clones and drops some. The top ten hold 0.22% of the sample, which has about 35,000 clones, about 89% seen once. The material sequenced was CD4+ T cells from blood. The sequence came from a human donor with classical Hodgkin lymphoma. The rearrangement uses TRBV2 and TRBJ1-1; possibly TRBD1 for D (6 bases). CDR3 bases: TGTGCCAGCAACCTTGACAGGATGAACACTGAAGCTTTCTTT. Its translation is CASNLDRMNTEAFF. The whole variable domain, filled in from reference TRBV2 and TRBJ1-1, reads EPEVTQTPSHQVTQMGQEVILRCVPISNHLYFYWYRQILGQKVEFLVSFYNNEISEKSEIFDDQFSVERPDGSNFTLKIRSTKLEDSAMYFCASNLDRMNTEAFFGQGTRLTVV.